Each of the 22 T cell receptor beta chains below was sequenced from the same sample in a study of blood T cell repertoires in COVID-19. Profiling relied on immunoSEQ multiplex PCR, and the TCRdb table lists in-frame clones only, not all of them. The sample consists of 100,000 to 120,000 clones, less than 75% of them appearing once. The specimen sequenced was peripheral blood. These receptors came from a woman aged 40 to 50 with acute or convalescent COVID-19.

V and J are TRBV18 and TRBJ2-7; D might be TRBD1 (5 bases). The CDR3 loop spans 18 amino acids. CDR1 is KGHSH and CDR2 is LQKENI in the germline V gene. Trimming stripped 6 bases from V and 0 bases from J, with 24 bases between. The CDR3, as DNA: TGTGCCAGCTCCGCATCGCAGGGCATGCGGCTGTCCTCCTACGAGCAGTACTTC. Encoded protein: CASSASQGMRLSSYEQYF.

V is TRBV7-9 and J is TRBJ2-5; tentatively, D is TRBD2 (7 bases). Germline V gene data show CDR1 as SEHNR and CDR2 as FQNEAQ (reference sequence). The CDR3 extends over 14 amino acids. The ends were cut back, 3 bases at V and 5 bases at J, with 13 bases in the middle. CDR3 in amino acids: CASSFGGRDETQYF. CDR3 DNA sequence: TGTGCCAGCAGCTTCGGGGGGCGCGATGAGACCCAGTACTTC.

The J gene is TRBJ2-1, the V gene TRBV11-2; 8 bases align to TRBD1. This CDR3 is built from 14 residues. The ends lost 0 bases at V and 8 bases at J; junction bases unmatched: 3. The germline gives CDR1 SGHAT, CDR2 FQNNGV. The CDR3 nucleotides are TGTGCCAGCAGCTTAGACAGGGGGCCCGATGAGCAGTTCTTC. Translating gives CASSLDRGPDEQFF. Filled out from reference TRBV11-2 and TRBJ2-1, the complete variable domain reads EAGVAQSPRYKIIEKRQSVAFWCNPISGHATLYWYQQILGQGPKLLIQFQNNGVVDDSQLPKDRFSAERLKGVDSTLKIQPAKLEDSAVYLCASSLDRGPDEQFFGPGTRLTVL.

The chain has TRBV6-2 or TRBV6-3 and TRBJ1-6; D is perhaps TRBD1 (6 bases). Germline V gene data show CDR1 as MNHEY and CDR2 as SVGEGT. V shed 4 bases and J shed 0 bases, with 13 bases lying between them. CDR3 length equals 17 residues. In DNA, the CDR3 is TGTGCCAGCAGTTCTACAGGGTCGAGCTCCTATAATTCACCCCTCCACTTT. It encodes CASSSTGSSSYNSPLHF.

This clone has at least ten counts. This chain connects TRBV7-7 to TRBJ2-7; 8 bases fit TRBD1. The V segment lost 5 bases and the J segment 3 bases; nucleotides outside the gene matches: 9. Germline CDR1 SSHAT, CDR2 FNYEAQ (reference sequence). The CDR3 totals 15 residues. This CDR3 reads CASSQGQGNSYEQYF. The CDR3 DNA reads TGTGCCAGCAGCCAAGGACAGGGTAATAGCTACGAGCAGTACTTC.

This chain connects TRBV11-1 to TRBJ1-4; D is undetermined. Trimming stripped 0 bases from V and 6 bases from J, with 8 bases between. This CDR3 region has 14 residues. The germline CDR1 and CDR2 sequences are SGHAT and FQDESV (reference sequence). The CDR3 loop is CASSLAHGDEKLFF. The CDR3 DNA follows: TGTGCCAGCAGCTTAGCGCACGGGGATGAAAAACTGTTTTTT. Complete variable domain (other parts from reference TRBV11-1 and TRBJ1-4): EAEVAQSPRYKITEKSQAVAFWCDPISGHATLYWYRQILGQGPELLVQFQDESVVDDSQLPKDRFSAERLKGVDSTLKIQPAELGDSAMYLCASSLAHGDEKLFFGSGTQLSVL.

J is TRBJ2-2 and V is TRBV5-1; maybe TRBD2 (5 bases). The CDR3 is 14 residues long. Per germline, CDR1 SGHRS and CDR2 YFSETQ. Trimming took off 5 bases at V and 0 bases at J, with 8 bases between the two ends. CDR3 region: CASRTGTNTGELFF. The CDR3 nucleotides are TGCGCCAGCAGAACGGGAACGAACACCGGGGAGCTGTTTTTT.

The V and J genes are TRBV18 and TRBJ1-1; 10 bases fit TRBD1. Looked up from germline, CDR1 is KGHSH and CDR2 is LQKENI. This CDR3 contains 16 residues. V gave up 3 bases and J gave up 0 bases; unmatched junction bases: 4. For the CDR3, the DNA is TGTGCCAGCTCACCCGTGGGACAGGGGCTGAACACTGAAGCTTTCTTT. Protein product: CASSPVGQGLNTEAFF.

The J gene is TRBJ2-2, the V gene TRBV12-3 or TRBV12-4; D is ambiguous. V was shortened by 6 bases and J by 4 bases, with 9 bases between the two germline ends. This CDR3 is built from 13 residues. In DNA form, the CDR3 reads TGTGCCAGCAGGCCTCACACCACCGGGGAGCTGTTTTTT. Protein sequence: CASRPHTTGELFF.

The chain joins TRBV11-2 to TRBJ2-3, with 8 bases fitting TRBD2. Germline loops: CDR1 SGHAT, CDR2 FQNNGV. V trimming: 6 bases; J trimming: 10 bases; junction bases outside the gene matches: 9. CDR3 size: 13 residues. CDR3: CASRSSGGQPQYF. CDR3 nucleotides: TGTGCCAGCAGGTCCAGCGGGGGTCAACCGCAGTATTTT.

V and J are TRBV7-9 and TRBJ1-4; D is unclear. V lost 6 bases to trimming and J lost 0 bases, with 8 bases between them. CDR1 is SEHNR and CDR2 is FQNEAQ in the germline V gene (reference sequence). The CDR3 length is 14 residues. The CDR3 is CASRELATNEKLFF. CDR3 bases: TGTGCCAGCAGGGAGCTTGCAACTAATGAAAAACTGTTTTTT.

In this sample, this clone turned up a few times. V and J are TRBV28 and TRBJ1-4; TRBD1 is a possible D gene (5 bases). This CDR3 has 12 amino acids. The germline V gene has CDR1 MDHEN and CDR2 SYDVKM. Trimming cost V 2 bases and J 8 bases, with 6 bases left between them. The CDR3 spells CASSLPGEKLFF. The CDR3 region has the DNA TGTGCCAGCAGTTTACCAGGGGAAAAACTGTTTTTT.

This clone was counted only a few times. The chain links TRBV5-1 to TRBJ2-1, with a possible D match to TRBD1 (6 bases). CDR3 length: 13 amino acids. V lost 5 bases and J 6 bases, leaving 12 bases between the germline ends. Germline assignment: CDR1 SGHRS and CDR2 YFSETQ. The CDR3 region has the DNA TGCGCCAGCAGTTTTTTACAGGGCAATGAGCAGTTCTTC. It translates to CASSFLQGNEQFF.

The V call is TRBV3-1 (or the pseudogene TRBV3-2), the J call TRBJ2-1; tentatively, D is TRBD1 (6 bases). Trimming cost V 0 bases and J 7 bases, with 10 bases left between them. The CDR3 spans 14 residues. Germline V gene lookup returns CDR1 LGHDT and CDR2 YNNKEL (reference sequence). DNA for the CDR3: TGTGCCAGCAGCCAAGACCCAGGGGCAAATGAGCAGTTCTTC. This sequence encodes CASSQDPGANEQFF.

This chain joins TRBV19 and TRBJ1-4; a possible D gene is TRBD1 (6 bases). Trimming cost V 5 bases and J 3 bases, with 10 bases left between them. This CDR3 has 14 residues. From germline, CDR1 is LNHDA and CDR2 SQIVND (reference sequence). The CDR3 is CASSWGHSNEKLFF. The CDR3 DNA is TGTGCCAGTAGTTGGGGGCACTCTAATGAAAAACTGTTTTTT.

This clone was seen ten or more times. The V gene is TRBV3-1 (or the pseudogene TRBV3-2), the J gene TRBJ2-7; D uncertain. Looked up from germline, CDR1 is LGHDT and CDR2 is YNNKEL (reference sequence). The CDR3 loop spans 13 amino acids. V lost 2 bases and J lost 2, with 7 bases in between. CDR3 sequence (DNA): TGTGCCAGCAGCCAACCACCTACCTACGAGCAGTACTTC. Residues: CASSQPPTYEQYF.

The chain is built from TRBV12-3 or TRBV12-4 and TRBJ2-2; 7 nucleotides line up with TRBD2. This CDR3 has 13 amino acids. The ends lost 6 bases at V and 6 bases at J; junction bases unmatched: 4. CDR3 nucleotides: TGTGCCAGCAGCGGCGGGGGACCCGGGGAGCTGTTTTTT. As protein: CASSGGGPGELFF.

V gene TRBV7-2 combines with J gene TRBJ2-3, with 8 bases aligning to TRBD1. From germline, CDR1 is SGHTA and CDR2 FQGNSA. The length of the CDR3 is 15 residues. The V segment lost 2 bases and the J segment 3 bases; nucleotides outside the gene matches: 4. CDR3 sequence reads: CASSLRTGSTDTQYF. The DNA of the CDR3 is TGTGCCAGCAGCTTACGGACAGGGAGTACAGATACGCAGTATTTT.

The J gene is TRBJ2-1, the V gene TRBV10-3, with D perhaps TRBD1 (6 bases). In germline, CDR1 is ENHRY, CDR2 SYGVKD. The CDR3 has 14 residues. Trimming shortened V by 3 bases and J by 6 bases, and 12 bases separated the two germline ends. CDR3 residues: CAISEGGRGNEQFF. CDR3 DNA sequence: TGTGCCATCAGTGAAGGGGGAAGGGGCAATGAGCAGTTCTTC.

CDR3 sequence reads: CASSLGGTAGELFF. The CDR3 coding sequence is TGTGCCAGCAGTCTCGGGGGGACGGCCGGGGAGCTGTTTTTT. The chain uses TRBV6-6 and TRBJ2-2; TRBD2 aligns across 7 bases. Germline CDR1 is MNHNY and CDR2 is SVGAGI (reference sequence). The CDR3 covers 14 residues. The ends lost 5 bases at V and 6 bases at J; junction bases unmatched: 6.

The rearrangement links TRBV6-6 to TRBJ1-4, with a tentative D call TRBD1 (5 bases). The CDR3 has 13 residues. CDR1 is MNHNY and CDR2 is SVGAGI in the germline V gene (reference sequence). V was trimmed by 2 bases and J by 8 bases, leaving 9 bases between them. The CDR3: CASSYRGQEKLFF. The CDR3 bases are TGTGCCAGCAGTTACAGGGGCCAGGAAAAACTGTTTTTT.

The chain joins TRBV6-5 to TRBJ2-4, with D perhaps TRBD1 (6 bases). CDR1 and CDR2 from the germline V gene are MNHEY and SVGAGI. Trimming cost V 3 bases and J 0 bases, with 12 bases left between them. CDR3 size: 16 residues. CDR3 sequence: CASSYQGQVAKNIQYF. CDR3 in DNA: TGTGCCAGCAGTTATCAGGGACAAGTAGCCAAAAACATTCAGTACTTC.